This T cell receptor beta chain was sequenced in a study of early T cells in non-severe SARS-CoV-2 infection (dated by TCRdb to about 2021). A note on the overall study: Bulk RNA from unsorted whole blood was used for TCR sequencing, so alpha and beta chains could not be paired.

Sequences SEHNR (CDR1) and FQNEAQ (CDR2) are obtained from the germline V gene (reference sequence). After removal of 1 base from V and 10 bases from J, the junction retains 8 bases not matched to a gene. The CDR3 has 14 amino acids, counting the end cysteine and phenylalanine. Only the CDR3 part of the read is kept: 42 bases, read in frame from the first base. This clonotype was seen many times. The antigen it binds to is not known. No much larger clonotype is one base removed from it; base qualities were not supplied. To prepare the library, 5' RACE was applied. Sequencing relied on a NextSeq 500. In the TCR library protocol, unique molecular identifiers were attached to individual cDNA molecules to correct for PCR bias and sequencing error. TCR alpha and beta chains were both sequenced, and the abundances of alpha and beta sequences in each sample were closely correlated with each other. From the authors' description of their analysis: Decombinator V4 was used to annotate the V gene, J gene and CDR3 of the TCR sequences. TCRs were defined as expanded if a significant change between any two time points was detected under a Poisson model with p below 0.0001. TCR abundances were normalised to the total number of TCRs sequenced per sample and were expressed as counts per million. MAIT TCRs were defined by TRAV1-2 paired with TRAJ12, TRAJ20 or TRAJ33, and iNKT TCRs by TRAV10 paired with TRAJ18. VDJdb, accessed on 1 November 2021, was searched for TCRs annotated for CMV, EBV and SARS-CoV-2, and TCRs annotated for more than one antigen were excluded. TCRdb cleaned the public reads at Q25 with fastp, built clones with MiXCR and kept in-frame beta chains. Rows with a matching CDR3 protein are joined into one entry that keeps the most common DNA and genes. V and J calls and clone size were set by TCRdb, not the authors. The sample includes roughly 66,000 distinct CDR3 sequences, with roughly 9.1% observed a single time. Jointly, the top ten make up roughly 3% of the sample.

Study-level results and caveats: VDJdb matching was skewed toward anti-spike CD8 responses and likely underestimated virus-specific expansions, missing private and CD4 specificities.

Set within a cohort of healthcare workers in London, UK, this nested case-control study involved weekly PCR testing of nasopharyngeal swabs along with blood sampling. Healthcare workers were recruited between 23 and 31 March 2020, during the week of the UK lockdown, and were followed weekly for up to about 15 weeks. In this chain, TRBV7-9 is recombined with TRBJ1-1; TRBD1 agrees with 8 junctional bases. The TCR originated in an adult who was a healthcare worker with PCR-confirmed SARS-CoV-2 infection or an uninfected control (not recorded which). Sequencing was carried out using whole blood. For the CDR3, the sequence is CASSLGGQGASAFF. DNA sequence: TGTGCCAGCAGCTTAGGTGGGCAGGGGGCTTCAGCTTTCTTT. With the portions outside the CDR3 filled from the reference TRBV7-9 and TRBJ1-1 genes, the complete variable region becomes DTGVSQNPRHKITKRGQNVTFRCDPISEHNRLYWYRQTLGQGPEFLTYFQNEAQLEKSRLLSDRFSAERPKGSFSTLEIQRTEQGDSAMYLCASSLGGQGASAFFGQGTRLTVV.